These 5 T cell receptor beta chains came from one sample sequenced in a study of OX40 agonist ivuxolimab in advanced cancers. TCRdb's table, derived via immunoSEQ multiplex PCR, lists solely in-frame clones and lacks some. The table includes roughly 70,000 clones, roughly 80% detected once. The specimen comprised CD4+ or CD8+ T cells sorted from blood, sampled in a trial of the OX40 agonist ivuxolimab. The receptors shown here come from an adult with an advanced solid tumor such as melanoma, head and neck, liver or kidney cancer.

The chain has TRBV10-1 and TRBJ2-3; 8 positions match TRBD2. The CDR3 has 15 residues. Germline-derived CDR1 and CDR2 are WNHNN and SYGVQD (reference sequence). J lost 1 base, V lost 6 bases, and 6 bases had no gene match. The CDR3 is CASRESGGRTDTQYF. The CDR3 coding sequence is TGCGCCAGCAGAGAGAGCGGGGGTCGCACAGATACGCAGTATTTT.

The chain has TRBV18 and TRBJ2-1; D possibly corresponds to TRBD1 (6 bases). The CDR3 length is 15 residues. Trimming stripped 4 bases from V and 4 bases from J, with 14 bases between. Per the germline V gene, CDR1 is KGHSH and CDR2 is LQKENI. CDR3 in amino acids: CASSQTRQAYNEQFF. The CDR3 region has the DNA TGTGCCAGCTCACAAACGAGACAGGCATACAATGAGCAGTTCTTC.

This chain joins TRBV4-1 and TRBJ2-1; no definite D call. The CDR3 contains 16 residues. Germline V gene sequence: CDR1 MGHRA, CDR2 YSYEKL. The V gene lost 4 bases and the J gene lost 5 bases, with 18 bases spanning the gap. CDR3 coding DNA: TGCGCCAGCAGCCTTAGGACGGATGGGCTAAACAATGAGCAGTTCTTC. It codes for CASSLRTDGLNNEQFF.

Only one count was recorded for this clone. V and J are TRBV2 and TRBJ2-5, with TRBD1 matching 7 bases. The germline CDR1 and CDR2 sequences are SNHLY and FYNNEI. The CDR3 has 12 amino acids. The junction had 8 bases not matched to a gene; V was cut back by 7 bases and J by 9 bases. DNA for the CDR3: TGTGCCAGCAATCCTTACCAGGGGGCCCAGTACTTC. It specifies CASNPYQGAQYF.

J is TRBJ1-5 and V is TRBV19; 8 bases fit TRBD1. The V and J ends lost 7 bases and 5 bases, in that order; junction bases with no gene match: 4. The CDR3 loop spans 13 amino acids. Germline CDR1 reads LNHDA; CDR2 reads SQIVND (reference sequence). The CDR3 coding sequence is TGTGCCAGTATGGACAGGGCGTATCAGCCCCAGCATTTT. It translates to CASMDRAYQPQHF.